This T cell receptor (beta chain) was identified in a study of T cell changes during pregnancy in multiple sclerosis. Repertoires were generated with immunoSEQ multiplex PCR, while TCRdb's copy carries only in-frame clones and drops some. The profile shows roughly 67,000 clones, 90% to 95% of them singletons. The germline V gene encodes CDR1 SGHDT and CDR2 YYEEEE. V dropped 5 bases and J dropped 0 bases, with 12 bases sitting between them. The CDR3 has 15 residues. The specimen was peripheral blood, collected in the second trimester of pregnancy. This TCR was recovered from a female donor with multiple sclerosis, enrolled in a pregnancy study. The rearrangement links TRBV5-6 to TRBJ1-5, with a possible D match to TRBD1 (6 bases). CDR3 nucleotide sequence: TGTGCCAGCAGTTTGCAGGGGTATAGCAATCAGCCCCAGCATTTT. Translated, it gives CASSLQGYSNQPQHF.